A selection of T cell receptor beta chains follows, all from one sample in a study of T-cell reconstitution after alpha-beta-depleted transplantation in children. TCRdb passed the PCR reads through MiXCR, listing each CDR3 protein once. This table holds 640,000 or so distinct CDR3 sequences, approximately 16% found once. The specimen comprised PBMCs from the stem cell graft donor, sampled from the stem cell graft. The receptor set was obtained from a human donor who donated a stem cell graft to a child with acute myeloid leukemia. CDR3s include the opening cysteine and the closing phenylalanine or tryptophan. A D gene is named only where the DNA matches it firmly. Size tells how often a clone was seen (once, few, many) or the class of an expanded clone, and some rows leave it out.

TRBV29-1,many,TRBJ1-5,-,CSVEDRPGNQPQHF,TGCAGCGTTGAAGATCGGCCAGGGAATCAGCCCCAGCATTTT
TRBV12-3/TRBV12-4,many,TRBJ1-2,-,CASSPQGYGYTF,TGTGCCAGCAGTCCTCAGGGCTATGGCTACACCTTC
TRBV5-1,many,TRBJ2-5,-,CASSLGGQTSQETQYF,TGCGCCAGCAGCTTAGGTGGACAAACCTCCCAAGAGACCCAGTACTTC
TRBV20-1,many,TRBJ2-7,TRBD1,CSAEGTGSYEQYF,TGCAGTGCTGAAGGGACAGGGTCCTACGAGCAGTACTTC
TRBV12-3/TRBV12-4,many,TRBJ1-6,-,CASSLRDLVTNSPLHF,TGTGCCAGCAGTTTACGGGACCTAGTAACAAATTCACCCCTCCACTTT
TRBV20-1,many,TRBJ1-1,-,CSAREPGMNTEAFF,TGCAGTGCTAGAGAGCCGGGAATGAACACTGAAGCTTTCTTT
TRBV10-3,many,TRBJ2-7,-,CAISHSSYEQYF,TGTGCCATCAGCCATTCTTCCTACGAGCAGTACTTC
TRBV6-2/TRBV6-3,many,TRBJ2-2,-,CASSPLWSREGTGELFF,TGTGCCAGCAGTCCCTTGTGGAGCAGGGAAGGCACCGGGGAGCTGTTTTTT
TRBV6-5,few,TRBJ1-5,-,CASSYSGGGESNQPQHF,TGTGCCAGCAGTTACTCGGGGGGCGGCGAGAGCAATCAGCCCCAGCATTTT
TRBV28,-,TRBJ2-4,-,CASTSVLAKNIQYF,TGTGCCAGCACCTCAGTCCTAGCCAAAAACATTCAGTACTTC
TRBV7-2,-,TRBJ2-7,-,CASSLRAGSPYEQYF,TGTGCCAGCAGCTTGAGGGCAGGCAGTCCGTACGAGCAGTACTTC
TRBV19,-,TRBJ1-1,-,CASSLRLPFMNTEAFF,TGTGCCAGTAGTCTTCGCCTCCCGTTCATGAACACTGAAGCTTTCTTT
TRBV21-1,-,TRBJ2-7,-,CASSKVRGLPTYEQYF,TGTGCCAGCAGCAAAGTGCGGGGCCTCCCAACCTACGAGCAGTACTTC
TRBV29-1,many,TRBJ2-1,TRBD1,CSVRTGGGNEQFF,TGCAGCGTACGGACAGGGGGTGGTAATGAGCAGTTCTTC
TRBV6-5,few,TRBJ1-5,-,CASSYGQGLQPQHF,TGTGCCAGCAGTTACGGTCAGGGGCTTCAGCCCCAGCATTTT
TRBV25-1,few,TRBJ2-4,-,CASSESGGGTWDF,TGTGCCAGCAGTGAATCTGGGGGGGGGACATGGGACTTC
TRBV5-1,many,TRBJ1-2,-,CASSFEGGYTF,TGCGCCAGCAGCTTTGAAGGGGGCTACACCTTC
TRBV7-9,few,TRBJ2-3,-,CASSLPFATDTQYF,TGTGCCAGCAGCCTACCCTTCGCCACAGATACGCAGTATTTT
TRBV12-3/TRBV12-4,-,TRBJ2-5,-,CASSPQREISQYF,TGTGCCAGCAGTCCCCAAAGGGAAATTTCCCAGTACTTC
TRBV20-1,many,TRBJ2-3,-,CSAGCPEGTRSTDTQYF,TGCAGTGCTGGATGTCCCGAGGGAACGAGGAGCACAGATACGCAGTATTTT
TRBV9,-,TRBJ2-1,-,CASSDSSSYNEQFF,TGTGCCAGCAGCGATTCCAGCTCCTACAATGAGCAGTTCTTC
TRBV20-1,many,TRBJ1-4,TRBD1,CSAIGTGEKKLFF,TGCAGTGCTATCGGGACAGGGGAAAAAAAACTGTTTTTT